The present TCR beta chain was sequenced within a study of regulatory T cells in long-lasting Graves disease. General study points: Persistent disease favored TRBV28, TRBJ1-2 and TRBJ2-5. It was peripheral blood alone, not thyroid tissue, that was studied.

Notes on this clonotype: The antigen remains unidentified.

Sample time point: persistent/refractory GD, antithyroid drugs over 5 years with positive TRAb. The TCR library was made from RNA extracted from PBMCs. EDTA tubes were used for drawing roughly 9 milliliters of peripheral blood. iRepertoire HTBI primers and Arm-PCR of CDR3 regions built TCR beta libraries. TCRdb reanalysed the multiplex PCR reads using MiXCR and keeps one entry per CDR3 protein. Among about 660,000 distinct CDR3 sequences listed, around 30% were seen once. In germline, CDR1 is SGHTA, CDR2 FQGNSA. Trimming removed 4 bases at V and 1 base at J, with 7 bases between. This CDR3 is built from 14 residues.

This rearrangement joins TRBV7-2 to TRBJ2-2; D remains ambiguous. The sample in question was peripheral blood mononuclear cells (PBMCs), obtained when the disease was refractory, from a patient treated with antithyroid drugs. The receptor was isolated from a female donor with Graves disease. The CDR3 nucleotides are TGTGCCAGCAGCTACCACTGGAACACCGGGGAGCTGTTTTTT. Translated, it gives CASSYHWNTGELFF.